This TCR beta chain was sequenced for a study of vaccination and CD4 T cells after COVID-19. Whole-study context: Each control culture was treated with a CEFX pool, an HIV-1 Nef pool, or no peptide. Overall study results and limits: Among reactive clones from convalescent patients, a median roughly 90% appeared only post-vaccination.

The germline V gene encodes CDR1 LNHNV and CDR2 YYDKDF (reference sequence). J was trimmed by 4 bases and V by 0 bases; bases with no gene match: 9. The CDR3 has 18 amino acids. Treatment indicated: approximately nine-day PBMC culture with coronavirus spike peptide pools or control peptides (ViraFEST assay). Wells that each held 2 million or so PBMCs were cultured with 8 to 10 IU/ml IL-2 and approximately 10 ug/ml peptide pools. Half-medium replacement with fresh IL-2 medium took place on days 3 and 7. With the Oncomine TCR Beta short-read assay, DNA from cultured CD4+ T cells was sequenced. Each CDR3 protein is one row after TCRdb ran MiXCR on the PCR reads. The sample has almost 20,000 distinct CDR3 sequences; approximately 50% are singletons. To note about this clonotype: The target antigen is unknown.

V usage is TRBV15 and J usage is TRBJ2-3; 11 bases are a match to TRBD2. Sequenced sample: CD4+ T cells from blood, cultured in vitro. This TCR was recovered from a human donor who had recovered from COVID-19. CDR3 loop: CATSREIAGGPLPDTQYF. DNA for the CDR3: TGTGCCACCAGCAGAGAAATAGCGGGGGGGCCCCTTCCAGATACGCAGTATTTT.